The rows below give T cell receptor beta chains drawn from one sample of a study of identical twins. TCRdb independently ran MiXCR on the 5' RACE reads; one entry per CDR3 protein. The sample carries 350,000 or so distinct CDR3 sequences, roughly an eighth recorded once. These sequences were also reported in another study, on yellow fever vaccine responses in identical twins.

Sequencing used CD8+ T cells sorted from blood. The receptors derive from a woman younger than 35 in good health. CDR3s include the opening cysteine and the closing phenylalanine or tryptophan. Fields, in order: J gene, V gene, clone size, D gene, CDR3 DNA, CDR3 protein. A D gene is named only where the DNA matches it firmly. Only part of the rows carry a size: once, few, many, or a class if the clone is expanded.

j_call: TRBJ1-1
v_call: TRBV4-1
clone_size: -
d_call: TRBD1
cdr3_nt: TGCGCCAGCAGCCAATACAGGGGGAACACTGAAGCTTTCTTT
cdr3_aa: CASSQYRGNTEAFF

j_call: TRBJ2-7
v_call: TRBV12-3/TRBV12-4
clone_size: -
d_call: -
cdr3_nt: TGTGCCAGCAGCAGTGCGGCTCCAGATAATCAGTACTTC
cdr3_aa: CASSSAAPDNQYF

j_call: TRBJ2-1
v_call: TRBV7-9
clone_size: -
d_call: -
cdr3_nt: TGTGCCAGCAGGCAAAGGGATCCTGAGCAGTTCTTC
cdr3_aa: CASRQRDPEQFF

j_call: TRBJ2-7
v_call: TRBV10-2
clone_size: -
d_call: TRBD1
cdr3_nt: TGCGCCAGCAGTGAGCCCCAGGACAGGGACACTTACGAGCAGTACTTC
cdr3_aa: CASSEPQDRDTYEQYF

j_call: TRBJ2-3
v_call: TRBV12-3/TRBV12-4
clone_size: few
d_call: TRBD2
cdr3_nt: TGTGCCAGCAGTCCCCCTCCAGCGGGAGTGGCAGATACGCAGTATTTT
cdr3_aa: CASSPPPAGVADTQYF

j_call: TRBJ2-7
v_call: TRBV7-9
clone_size: few
d_call: TRBD2
cdr3_nt: TGTGCCAGCAGCTCCCCACTAGCGGGAGAAGGCGAGCAGTACTTC
cdr3_aa: CASSSPLAGEGEQYF

j_call: TRBJ1-1
v_call: TRBV28
clone_size: many
d_call: -
cdr3_nt: TGTGCCAGCAGTTTTATGGGGGGATTGAACACTGAAGCTTTCTTT
cdr3_aa: CASSFMGGLNTEAFF

j_call: TRBJ2-2
v_call: TRBV5-8
clone_size: -
d_call: TRBD1
cdr3_nt: TGTGCCATCAGCACCGGACAGGGGTCCGGGGAGCTGTTTTTT
cdr3_aa: CAISTGQGSGELFF

j_call: TRBJ2-1
v_call: TRBV10-2
clone_size: -
d_call: -
cdr3_nt: TGCGCCAGCAGTGGGGCAGGGCATTATGAGCAGTTCTTC
cdr3_aa: CASSGAGHYEQFF

j_call: TRBJ2-1
v_call: TRBV12-3/TRBV12-4
clone_size: many
d_call: -
cdr3_nt: TGTGCCAGCATCAAATCGGGACAAACCGAGCAGTTCTTC
cdr3_aa: CASIKSGQTEQFF

j_call: TRBJ2-1
v_call: TRBV28
clone_size: -
d_call: -
cdr3_nt: TGTGCCAGCAGTGTGATACTAGTCGCAGGGGACAATGAGCAGTTCTTC
cdr3_aa: CASSVILVAGDNEQFF

j_call: TRBJ1-1
v_call: TRBV7-8
clone_size: -
d_call: TRBD1
cdr3_nt: TGTGCCAGCCAGGACAGGGTGTTGGCCGGAGCTTTCTTT
cdr3_aa: CASQDRVLAGAFF

j_call: TRBJ2-7
v_call: TRBV27
clone_size: few
d_call: -
cdr3_nt: TGTGCCAGCAGTTTATCCCCCAGTAGGGCCTACGAGCAGTACTTC
cdr3_aa: CASSLSPSRAYEQYF

j_call: TRBJ2-3
v_call: TRBV27
clone_size: -
d_call: -
cdr3_nt: TGTGCCAGCACCACCCCTCATAATACGCAGTATTTT
cdr3_aa: CASTTPHNTQYF

j_call: TRBJ2-5
v_call: TRBV29-1
clone_size: -
d_call: -
cdr3_nt: TGCAGCGTCGCCAAGAGCCAAGAGACCCAGTACTTC
cdr3_aa: CSVAKSQETQYF

j_call: TRBJ2-1
v_call: TRBV7-9
clone_size: -
d_call: -
cdr3_nt: TGTGCCAGCACCTCCCCCGCCGGGGAATTTCGAGCCTATGAGCAGTTCTTC
cdr3_aa: CASTSPAGEFRAYEQFF

j_call: TRBJ1-3
v_call: TRBV19
clone_size: -
d_call: -
cdr3_nt: TGTGCCAGTAGTCTCGCCACAGGGACGGGAAACACCATATATTTT
cdr3_aa: CASSLATGTGNTIYF

j_call: TRBJ1-4
v_call: TRBV4-1
clone_size: many
d_call: -
cdr3_nt: TGCGCCAGCAGCCAGATGTTGGGGACGGGTGAAAAACTGTTTTTT
cdr3_aa: CASSQMLGTGEKLFF

j_call: TRBJ2-1
v_call: TRBV5-1
clone_size: few
d_call: -
cdr3_nt: TGCGCCAGCAGCCTGGGACTTTCGCAGCAGTTCTTC
cdr3_aa: CASSLGLSQQFF

j_call: TRBJ1-1
v_call: TRBV5-1
clone_size: -
d_call: -
cdr3_nt: TGCGCCAGCAGCGGGGGGGCTGCAGCGAACGGAGCTTTCTTT
cdr3_aa: CASSGGAAANGAFF

j_call: TRBJ2-3
v_call: TRBV7-8
clone_size: many
d_call: -
cdr3_nt: TGTGCCAGCAGCTTTTTAGTTTATCCTAGCACAGATACGCAGTATTTT
cdr3_aa: CASSFLVYPSTDTQYF